The 6 T cell receptor beta chains below all came from one sample that was sequenced in a study of CD8+CD57+ T cells in acquired aplastic anemia. Only patients with CD8+CD57+ cell expansion on flow cytometry were chosen for sequencing. CDR3 and TCR beta VDJ profiling relied on a genomic DNA template. TCRdb re-analysed the reads in MiXCR, keeping a single row per CDR3 protein. The sample yields about 240,000 distinct CDR3 sequences, around 45% seen once. Sequencing was carried out using sorted CD4+, CD8+, or CD8+CD57+ T cells (not recorded which) from PBMCs. Receptors were obtained from a human donor with aplastic anemia.

The rearrangement links TRBV7-2 to TRBJ2-3, with a tentative D call TRBD2 (5 bases). Germline CDR1 and CDR2: SGHTA and FQGNSA. The germline V and J ends were trimmed by 5 bases and 2 bases, with 14 bases remaining between them. CDR3 length equals 15 residues. The CDR3 nucleotides are TGTGCCAGCAGCCCTCAGAGCGGATACACAGATACGCAGTATTTT. Its translation is CASSPQSGYTDTQYF.

This clonotype has more than one count but fewer than ten. The chain has TRBV5-1 and TRBJ1-2; TRBD1 might be the D (5 bases). The CDR3 totals 19 residues. The ends were cut back, 0 bases at V and 4 bases at J, with 25 bases in the middle. Germline-derived CDR1 and CDR2 are SGHRS and YFSETQ. The CDR3 protein is CASSLEGRPGTRETYGYTF. The CDR3 nucleotides are TGCGCCAGCAGCTTGGAGGGGAGGCCAGGGACCCGAGAGACCTATGGCTACACCTTC.

This chain links TRBV6-2 or TRBV6-3 with TRBJ2-7, with D possibly matching TRBD1 (5 bases). Trimming took off 7 bases at V and 3 bases at J, with 19 bases between the two ends. The germline V gene has CDR1 MNHEY and CDR2 SVGEGT. The CDR3 extends over 15 amino acids. The CDR3 DNA is TGTGCCAGCACCAGGGCCAGGTCCCCTATCTACGAGCAGTACTTC. Translation: CASTRARSPIYEQYF.

V is TRBV20-1 and J is TRBJ1-2; 7 nucleotides align to TRBD1. This CDR3 comprises 15 residues. Germline CDR1 reads DFQATT; CDR2 reads SNEGSKA (reference sequence). V trimming: 2 bases; J trimming: 0 bases; junction bases outside the gene matches: 6. CDR3: CSARPHDRANYGYTF. CDR3 coding DNA: TGCAGTGCTAGACCCCATGACAGGGCTAACTATGGCTACACCTTC.

The chain employs TRBV9 and TRBJ1-1; D may be TRBD1 (6 bases). V gave up 4 bases and J gave up 4 bases, with 17 bases separating them. The CDR3 runs to 15 residues. Looked up from germline, CDR1 is SGDLS and CDR2 is YYNGEE. CDR3 sequence (DNA): TGTGCCAGCAGCTTGGTGTACAGGGTTGCCACTGAAGCTTTCTTT. Translation gives CASSLVYRVATEAFF.

This clonotype showed up just once. The V gene is TRBV20-1, the J gene TRBJ2-7; tentatively, D is TRBD1 (6 bases). The CDR3 has 12 residues. In germline, CDR1 is DFQATT, CDR2 SNEGSKA (reference sequence). The CDR3 protein is CSTLQGSYEQYF. CDR3 nucleotide sequence: TGCAGCACACTCCAGGGGTCCTACGAGCAGTACTTC.